These T cell receptor beta chains were read from a single sample in a study of shared clonotypes between healthy human individuals. Some clones are missing from TCRdb's copy, which holds only in-frame ones; the method was immunoSEQ multiplex PCR. The data contain roughly 700,000 clones, about 90% of them singletons. Sample: memory CD8+ T cells from PBMCs. The receptors come from a man between 18 and 35 years old in good health. Some clones in this sample may be carry-over from other donors' samples. The CDR3 runs from the conserved cysteine through the conserved F or W. The D gene is left open where the match is weak. A clone size is listed for some rows: how often the clone was seen (once, few, many), or a class if it is expanded.

>TRBV10-3|NA|TRBJ2-1|NA
CAISESISNYNEQFF
TGTGCCATCAGTGAGTCGATTTCTAATTACAATGAGCAGTTCTTC
>TRBV6-6|NA|TRBJ2-1|NA
CASSYGDGGNEQFF
TGTGCCAGCAGTTACGGGGATGGGGGCAATGAGCAGTTCTTC
>TRBV10-3|few|TRBJ1-1|TRBD1
CASQGQMNTEAFF
TGTGCCAGCCAGGGACAGATGAACACTGAAGCTTTCTTT
>TRBV19|NA|TRBJ1-2|TRBD1
CASSIWDTGVYGYTF
TGTGCCAGTAGTATATGGGACACAGGGGTCTATGGCTACACCTTC
>TRBV7-9|once|TRBJ2-2|NA
CASSLRGGLANTGELFF
TGTGCCAGCAGCCTCAGGGGGGGACTCGCGAACACCGGGGAGCTGTTTTTT
>TRBV14|NA|TRBJ2-7|NA
CASSQTLSYPYEQYF
TGTGCCAGCAGCCAGACGTTAAGTTACCCCTACGAGCAGTACTTC
>TRBV1|NA|TRBJ1-1|NA
CTSSQGQAGNQNTEAFF
TGCACCAGCAGCCAAGGGCAGGCGGGCAATCAGAACACTGAAGCTTTCTTT
>TRBV27|NA|TRBJ2-2|TRBD1
CATSREDRDTGELFF
TGTGCCACCTCTCGAGAGGACAGGGACACCGGGGAGCTGTTTTTT
>TRBV5-5|NA|TRBJ1-2|NA
CASSSPNAPMVLGYTF
TGTGCCAGCAGCTCCCCGAATGCGCCGATGGTATTGGGCTACACCTTC
>TRBV21-1|NA|TRBJ1-2|NA
CASSPGADYGYTF
TGTGCCAGCAGCCCCGGCGCCGACTATGGCTACACCTTC
>TRBV9|NA|TRBJ1-2|TRBD1
CASSAGGDYGYTF
TGTGCCAGCAGCGCAGGGGGCGACTATGGCTACACCTTC
>TRBV6-5|NA|TRBJ2-2|NA
CASSYGGHYAGELFF
TGTGCCAGCAGTTACGGGGGGCATTATGCCGGGGAGCTGTTTTTT
>TRBV27|NA|TRBJ2-7|NA
CASRMTPSSYEQYF
TGTGCCAGCAGGATGACACCGAGCTCCTACGAGCAGTACTTC
>TRBV30|NA|TRBJ2-7|TRBD1
CAWSMGTGSYEQYF
TGTGCCTGGAGTATGGGGACAGGGTCCTACGAGCAGTACTTC
>TRBV11-2|NA|TRBJ2-2|NA
CASSFHGQGGSGELFF
TGTGCCAGCAGCTTCCACGGACAGGGCGGGAGCGGGGAGCTGTTTTTT
>TRBV19|NA|TRBJ2-2|TRBD2
CASSVPGGARLIGELFF
TGTGCCAGTAGTGTCCCGGGGGGGGCCCGCTTGATCGGGGAGCTGTTTTTT
>TRBV19|NA|TRBJ2-7|TRBD1
CASSIGTGLDEQYF
TGTGCCAGTAGTATAGGGACAGGGCTGGACGAGCAGTACTTC
>TRBV4-1|NA|TRBJ2-7|NA
CASSQVDSYEQYF
TGCGCCAGCAGCCAAGTTGACTCCTACGAGCAGTACTTC
>TRBV29-1|NA|TRBJ2-5|NA
CSVEDLGGAEETQYF
TGCAGCGTTGAAGATCTGGGGGGGGCGGAAGAGACCCAGTACTTC
>TRBV6-5|NA|TRBJ1-2|TRBD1
CASSGSGQGARGYTF
TGTGCCAGCAGTGGAAGCGGACAGGGGGCGCGGGGCTACACCTTC
>TRBV19|NA|TRBJ1-4|NA
CATSGQNFEKLFF
TGTGCCACCTCAGGACAGAATTTTGAAAAACTGTTTTTT
>TRBV7-9|NA|TRBJ2-3|TRBD1
CASTIRQGGAEGTQYF
TGTGCCAGCACCATAAGACAGGGTGGGGCGGAAGGGACGCAGTATTTT
>TRBV21-1|NA|TRBJ1-4|NA
CASSHRDRANEKLFF
TGTGCCAGCAGCCACCGGGACAGGGCTAATGAAAAACTGTTTTTT
>TRBV5-1|NA|TRBJ2-6|NA
CASSPLGYGANVLTF
TGCGCCAGCAGCCCCCTCGGGTACGGGGCCAACGTCCTGACTTTC
>TRBV7-9|NA|TRBJ2-5|NA
CASSQGSAIQETQYF
TGTGCCAGCAGCCAGGGGTCGGCGATTCAAGAGACCCAGTACTTC
>TRBV19|NA|TRBJ2-1|TRBD2
CASRPTSGRGFWWEQFF
TGTGCCAGTAGGCCGACTAGCGGGAGGGGATTTTGGTGGGAGCAGTTCTTC
>TRBV5-6|NA|TRBJ2-7|TRBD2
CASSLAGTSGTAEQYF
TGTGCCAGCAGCTTGGCCGGGACTAGCGGGACGGCAGAGCAGTACTTC
>TRBV4-3|once|TRBJ1-2|NA
CASSQDVRNEPPSKGYTF
TGCGCCAGCAGCCAAGATGTTCGGAACGAACCGCCCTCGAAAGGCTACACCTTC
>TRBV7-8|once|TRBJ1-2|NA
CASSLGRDGAWGYTF
TGTGCCAGCAGCTTAGGGAGGGACGGCGCGTGGGGCTACACCTTC
>TRBV5-6|NA|TRBJ1-2|TRBD1
CASSHPPTGTYGYTF
TGTGCCAGCAGCCACCCCCCGACAGGGACTTATGGCTACACCTTC
>TRBV29-1|NA|TRBJ2-7|TRBD1
CSVEGYRGAYYEQYF
TGCAGCGTTGAAGGGTACAGGGGGGCCTACTACGAGCAGTACTTC
>TRBV11-2|NA|TRBJ1-2|TRBD1
CASIETGRGGNYGYTF
TGTGCCAGCATCGAGACAGGGCGAGGGGGAAACTATGGCTACACCTTC
>TRBV27|NA|TRBJ2-1|TRBD2
CASSPNVAGGPYNEQFF
TGTGCCAGCAGTCCGAACGTAGCGGGGGGCCCCTACAATGAGCAGTTCTTC
>TRBV2|NA|TRBJ2-1|NA
CASSEGPRVRLRNEQFF
TGTGCCAGCAGTGAAGGGCCCAGGGTCCGGCTGAGAAATGAGCAGTTCTTC
>TRBV2|NA|TRBJ2-7|NA
CASTQRGSEGGQYF
TGTGCCAGCACCCAGAGGGGATCCGAAGGCGGGCAGTACTTC
>TRBV6-1|NA|TRBJ1-5|NA
CASTRQGDRQPQHF
TGTGCCAGCACTAGGCAGGGCGATAGGCAGCCCCAGCATTTT
>TRBV7-9|NA|TRBJ1-2|NA
CASSLGLSSYGYTF
TGTGCCAGCAGCTTAGGGCTCAGTAGCTATGGCTACACCTTC
>TRBV4-3|NA|TRBJ2-1|NA
CASSQDRGEQFF
TGCGCCAGCAGCCAAGATCGCGGTGAGCAGTTCTTC
>TRBV9|NA|TRBJ2-1|TRBD2
CASSVGAGGLYNEQFF
TGTGCCAGCAGCGTAGGGGCGGGAGGGCTGTACAATGAGCAGTTCTTC
>TRBV19|NA|TRBJ2-1|TRBD2
CASRVAGGQNEQFF
TGTGCCAGTAGGGTCGCGGGAGGGCAGAATGAGCAGTTCTTC
>TRBV5-6|NA|TRBJ1-2|TRBD1
CASSLPTRQGMNYGYTF
TGTGCCAGCAGCTTGCCCACTAGACAGGGGATGAACTATGGCTACACCTTC
>TRBV7-9|NA|TRBJ1-2|NA
CASSSHYGTTVHGYTF
TGTGCCAGCAGCTCGCACTACGGGACAACGGTCCATGGCTACACCTTC
>TRBV10-1|NA|TRBJ2-7|NA
CANPNRVVAYEQYF
TGCGCCAACCCCAACAGGGTGGTGGCCTACGAGCAGTACTTC
>TRBV21-1|NA|TRBJ2-7|NA
CASSTRTGMGLYGNEQYF
TGTGCCAGCAGCACTCGCACAGGGATGGGGCTGTATGGAAACGAGCAGTACTTC
>TRBV30|NA|TRBJ1-2|NA
CAWSVLFGVQDYGYTF
TGTGCCTGGAGTGTGCTGTTCGGGGTTCAAGACTATGGCTACACCTTC
>TRBV4-3|NA|TRBJ2-1|TRBD2
CASSRTPGGWEGLNEQFF
TGCGCCAGCAGCCGCACCCCGGGGGGATGGGAGGGCCTAAATGAGCAGTTCTTC
>TRBV6-1|NA|TRBJ2-7|TRBD1
CASSPGQGSGYEQYF
TGTGCCAGCAGTCCCGGACAGGGTTCGGGCTACGAGCAGTACTTC
>TRBV10-2|NA|TRBJ2-1|TRBD2
CASIGLAKYNEQFF
TGCGCCAGCATCGGACTAGCGAAATACAATGAGCAGTTCTTC
>TRBV18|NA|TRBJ2-7|TRBD1
CASSPPGWDREAYEQYF
TGTGCCAGCTCACCACCGGGCTGGGACAGGGAGGCCTACGAGCAGTACTTC
>TRBV4-3|once|TRBJ1-2|NA
CASSQAGGGYGYTF
TGCGCCAGCAGCCAAGCGGGGGGAGGCTATGGCTACACCTTC
>TRBV7-6|NA|TRBJ2-7|NA
CASSQEYGASRNEQYF
TGTGCCAGCAGCCAAGAATACGGGGCATCGAGAAACGAGCAGTACTTC
>TRBV11-3|NA|TRBJ2-2|NA
CASATGEASPSYTGELFF
TGTGCCAGCGCCACAGGGGAGGCCTCCCCTTCGTATACCGGGGAGCTGTTTTTT
>TRBV19|NA|TRBJ2-2|TRBD2
CASSIAHHVREGDGELFF
TGTGCCAGTAGTATAGCCCACCACGTGCGGGAGGGGGACGGGGAGCTGTTTTTT